The sequence of this T cell receptor beta chain was determined in a study of OX40 agonist ivuxolimab in advanced cancers. About the research overall: Patients assigned to dose escalation were diagnosed with hepatocellular carcinoma, melanoma, renal cell or head and neck cancer.

The CDR3 sequence is 12 residues long. The trim removed 6 bases at V and 6 bases at J, leaving 6 bases unmatched. Germline V gene sequence: CDR1 SQVTM, CDR2 ANQGSEA. Measured with immunoSEQ multiplex PCR; TCRdb has only the in-frame clones, and not every one. The repertoire consists of under 50,000 clones, with approximately 86% occurring once and the leading ten covering roughly 49%. The V gene is TRBV29-1, the J gene TRBJ1-2, with 8 bases aligning to TRBD1. The specimen comprised CD4+ or CD8+ T cells sorted from blood, sampled in a trial of the OX40 agonist ivuxolimab. The receptor was derived from an adult with an advanced solid tumor such as melanoma, head and neck, liver or kidney cancer. CDR3 sequence: CSVHGQGDGYTF. CDR3 bases: TGCAGCGTCCACGGACAGGGCGATGGCTACACCTTC.